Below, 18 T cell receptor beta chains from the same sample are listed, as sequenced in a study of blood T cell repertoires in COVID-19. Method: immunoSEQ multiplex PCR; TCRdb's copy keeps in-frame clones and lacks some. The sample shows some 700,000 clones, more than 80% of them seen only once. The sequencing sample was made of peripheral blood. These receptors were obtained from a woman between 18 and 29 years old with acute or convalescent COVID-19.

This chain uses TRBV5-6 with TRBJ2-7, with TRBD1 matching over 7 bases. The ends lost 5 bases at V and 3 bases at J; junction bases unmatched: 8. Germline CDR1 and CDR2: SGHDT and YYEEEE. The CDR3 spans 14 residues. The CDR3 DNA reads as TGTGCCAGCAGTAGGGACAGAAGCCTCTACGAGCAGTACTTC. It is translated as CASSRDRSLYEQYF.

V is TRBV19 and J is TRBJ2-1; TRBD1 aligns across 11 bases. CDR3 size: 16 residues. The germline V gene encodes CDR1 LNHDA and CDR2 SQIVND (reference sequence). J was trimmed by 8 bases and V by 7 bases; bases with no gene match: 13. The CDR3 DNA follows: TGTGCCAGTACCAACCCCCGGGACAGGGGGAAGGATGAGCAGTTCTTC. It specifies CASTNPRDRGKDEQFF.

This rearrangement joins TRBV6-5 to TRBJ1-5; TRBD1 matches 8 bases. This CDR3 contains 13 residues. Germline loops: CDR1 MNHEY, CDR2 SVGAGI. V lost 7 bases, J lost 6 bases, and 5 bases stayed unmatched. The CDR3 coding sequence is TGTGCCAGCATCGCAGGGGGCGGTCAGCCCCAGCATTTT. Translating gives CASIAGGGQPQHF.

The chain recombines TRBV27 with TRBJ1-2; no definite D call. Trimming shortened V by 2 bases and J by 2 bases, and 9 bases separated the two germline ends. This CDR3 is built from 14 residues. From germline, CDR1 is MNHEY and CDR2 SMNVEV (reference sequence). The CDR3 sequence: CASSLREKNYGYTF. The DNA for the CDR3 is TGTGCCAGCAGTTTAAGGGAGAAGAACTATGGCTACACCTTC.

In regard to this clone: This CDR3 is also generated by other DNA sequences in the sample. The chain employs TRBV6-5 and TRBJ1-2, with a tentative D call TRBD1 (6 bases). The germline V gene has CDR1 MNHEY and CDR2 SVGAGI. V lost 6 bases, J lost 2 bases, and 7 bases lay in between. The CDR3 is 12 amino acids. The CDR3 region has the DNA TGTGCCAGCAGCAGGGGAAACTATGGCTACACCTTC. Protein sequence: CASSRGNYGYTF.

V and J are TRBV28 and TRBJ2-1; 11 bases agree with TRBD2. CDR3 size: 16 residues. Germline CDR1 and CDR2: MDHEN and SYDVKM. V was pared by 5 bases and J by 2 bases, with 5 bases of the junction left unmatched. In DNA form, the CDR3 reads TGTGCCAGCAGTGGCCGACTAGCGGGAACCTACAATGAGCAGTTCTTC. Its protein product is CASSGRLAGTYNEQFF.

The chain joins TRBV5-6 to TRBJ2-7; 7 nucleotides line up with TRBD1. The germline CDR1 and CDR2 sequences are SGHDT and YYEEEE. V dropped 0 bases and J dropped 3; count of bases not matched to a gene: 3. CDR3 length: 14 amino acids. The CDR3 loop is CASSLEGALYEQYF. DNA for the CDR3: TGTGCCAGCAGCTTGGAGGGGGCCCTCTACGAGCAGTACTTC.

The CDR3 sequence is CASSLQGVESTEAFF. The CDR3 DNA follows: TGTGCCAGCAGCTTACAAGGGGTGGAGAGCACTGAAGCTTTCTTT. This sequence joins TRBV7-9 and TRBJ1-1; the D gene is possibly TRBD1 (5 bases). Trimming stripped 2 bases from V and 4 bases from J, with 14 bases between. Germline V gives CDR1 SEHNR, CDR2 FQNEAQ (reference sequence). This CDR3 region has 15 residues.

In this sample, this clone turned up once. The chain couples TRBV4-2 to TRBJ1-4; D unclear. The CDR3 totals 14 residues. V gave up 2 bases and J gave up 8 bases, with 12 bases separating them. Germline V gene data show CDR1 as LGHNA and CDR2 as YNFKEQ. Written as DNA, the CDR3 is TGTGCCAGCAGCCAAATCACAGTACACGAAAAACTGTTTTTT. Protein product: CASSQITVHEKLFF.

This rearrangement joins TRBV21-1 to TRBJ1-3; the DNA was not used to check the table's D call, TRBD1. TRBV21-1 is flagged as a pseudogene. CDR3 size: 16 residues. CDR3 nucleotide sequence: TGTGCCAGCAGCCCCTCCTTCACAGACTCTGGAAACACCATATATTTT. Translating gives CASSPSFTDSGNTIYF.

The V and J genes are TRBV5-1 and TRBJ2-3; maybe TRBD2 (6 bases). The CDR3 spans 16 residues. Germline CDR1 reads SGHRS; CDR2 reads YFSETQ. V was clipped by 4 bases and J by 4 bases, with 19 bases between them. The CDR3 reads CASSGGSRGEADTQYF. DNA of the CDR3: TGCGCCAGCAGCGGGGGGTCGAGGGGCGAGGCAGATACGCAGTATTTT.

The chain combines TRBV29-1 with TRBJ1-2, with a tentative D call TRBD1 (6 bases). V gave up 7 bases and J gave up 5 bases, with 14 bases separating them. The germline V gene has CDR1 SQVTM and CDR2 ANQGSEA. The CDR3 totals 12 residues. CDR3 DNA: TGCAGCGGTGGGGGCAATATTTATGGCTACACCTTC. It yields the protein CSGGGNIYGYTF.

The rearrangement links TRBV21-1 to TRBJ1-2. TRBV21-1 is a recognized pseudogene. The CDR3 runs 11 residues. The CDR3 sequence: CASVYSYGYTF. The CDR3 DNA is TGTGCCAGCGTTTACTCCTATGGCTACACCTTC.

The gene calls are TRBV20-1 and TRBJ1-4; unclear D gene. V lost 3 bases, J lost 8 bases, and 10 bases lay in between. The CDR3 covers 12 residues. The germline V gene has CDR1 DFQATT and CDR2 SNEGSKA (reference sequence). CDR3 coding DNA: TGCAGTGCTAGTTCCGGCGGAGAAAAACTGTTTTTT. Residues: CSASSGGEKLFF.

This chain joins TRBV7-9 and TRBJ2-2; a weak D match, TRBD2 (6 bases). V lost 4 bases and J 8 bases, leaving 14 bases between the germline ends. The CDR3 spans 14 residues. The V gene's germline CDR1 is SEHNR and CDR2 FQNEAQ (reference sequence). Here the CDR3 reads CASSSFRGRGELFF. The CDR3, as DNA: TGTGCCAGCAGCTCCTTCCGGGGGAGGGGGGAGCTGTTTTTT.

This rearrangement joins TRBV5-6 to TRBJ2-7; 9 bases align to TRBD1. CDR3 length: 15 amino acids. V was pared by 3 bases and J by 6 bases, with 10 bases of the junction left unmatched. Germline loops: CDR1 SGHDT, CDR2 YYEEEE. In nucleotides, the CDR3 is TGTGCCAGCAGCTCCTCGGGGACAGGGATCCTCGAGCAGTACTTC. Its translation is CASSSSGTGILEQYF.

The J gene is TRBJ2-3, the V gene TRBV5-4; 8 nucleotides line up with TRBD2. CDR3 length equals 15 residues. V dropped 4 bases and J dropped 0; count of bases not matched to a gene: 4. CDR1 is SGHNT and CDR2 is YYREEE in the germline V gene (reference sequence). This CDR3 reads CASSRSGASTDTQYF. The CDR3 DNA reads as TGTGCCAGCAGCCGTAGCGGGGCTAGCACAGATACGCAGTATTTT.

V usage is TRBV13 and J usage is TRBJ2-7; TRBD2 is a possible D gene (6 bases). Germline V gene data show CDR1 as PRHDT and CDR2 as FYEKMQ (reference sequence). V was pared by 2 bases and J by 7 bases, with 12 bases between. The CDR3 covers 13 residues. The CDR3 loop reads CASSLQGLWEQYF. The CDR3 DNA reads TGTGCCAGCAGCTTACAGGGACTTTGGGAGCAGTACTTC.